This TCR beta chain was observed in a study of blood T cell repertoires in COVID-19. For the study at large: Samples of COVID-19 (acute and convalescent) were obtained from the United States, Italy and Spain. PBMCs, B-cell-depleted T cells, or T cells were the source of the cDNA or gDNA that made up the material.

Under the authors' procedure: Estimation of nucleated cell counts was performed using reference gene primer amplification. Data came from immunoSEQ multiplex PCR; TCRdb stores just in-frame clones and leaves some out. V and J calls and clone size are given by that table; D and trimming were obtained from the DNA. The sample shows about 240,000 clones, about 81% of them seen only once. Germline V gives CDR1 MNHEY, CDR2 SVGAGI. This CDR3 comprises 15 residues. The germline V and J ends were trimmed by 6 bases and 4 bases, with 18 bases remaining between them. The sequenced sample was peripheral blood. The receptor was derived from a woman in her sixties with active or convalescent COVID-19. J is TRBJ1-2 and V is TRBV6-5; D perhaps matches TRBD1 (5 bases). The CDR3 sequence: CASSRNPGYSYGYTF. The CDR3 DNA follows: TGTGCCAGCAGCAGAAACCCAGGGTACAGCTATGGCTACACCTTC.